Listed here are 21 T cell receptor beta chains from one sample, sequenced in a study of cytomegalovirus exposure and HLA in healthy donors. Researchers ran the PCR with 60 Vbeta and 13 Jbeta primers. Using immunoSEQ multiplex PCR, the repertoire was profiled, and TCRdb retains in-frame clones only, with some absent. The sample includes about 140,000 clones, 70% to 85% seen only once; the top ten take 1.4% to 1.5%. Sequenced material: PBMCs. Receptors originate from a man aged 25 to 45 in good health and CMV-seropositive.

The chain links TRBV28 to TRBJ1-2; 7 nucleotides line up with TRBD1. The trim removed 6 bases at V and 8 bases at J, leaving 9 bases unmatched. Per the germline V gene, CDR1 is MDHEN and CDR2 is SYDVKM. The CDR3 spans 13 residues. The CDR3 here is CASSPGQAWGYTF. The CDR3 bases are TGTGCCAGCAGCCCCGGACAGGCATGGGGCTACACCTTC.

This clone was recorded only once. The chain joins TRBV6-1 to TRBJ1-1; no clear D gene. CDR1 and CDR2 from the germline V gene are MNHNS and SASEGT. The V gene lost 1 base and the J gene lost 3 bases, with 12 bases spanning the gap. CDR3 length: 15 amino acids. The CDR3 here is CASSEGSGSYTEAFF. CDR3 DNA sequence: TGTGCCAGCAGTGAAGGATCGGGGAGCTACACTGAAGCTTTCTTT.

The chain carries TRBV29-1 and TRBJ1-1; D not certain. CDR3 length: 13 amino acids. V was shortened by 6 bases and J by 2 bases, with 13 bases between the two germline ends. The germline V gene encodes CDR1 SQVTM and CDR2 ANQGSEA. This CDR3 is CSVAGRLNTEAFF. The CDR3 coding sequence is TGCAGCGTCGCCGGGAGGCTTAACACTGAAGCTTTCTTT.

This clone was counted a few times. The chain has TRBV13 and TRBJ2-3, with 9 bases that match TRBD1. CDR1 is PRHDT and CDR2 is FYEKMQ in the germline V gene (reference sequence). J was trimmed by 5 bases and V by 6 bases; bases with no gene match: 6. This CDR3 spans 14 amino acids. The CDR3 here is CASRSTGGRDTQYF. The CDR3 DNA sequence: TGTGCCAGCAGGTCTACAGGGGGCAGAGATACGCAGTATTTT.

The rearrangement uses TRBV2 and TRBJ2-5; no reliable D call. Between the trimmed V and J ends, which lost 4 bases and 7 bases, there was a span of 10 bases. The V gene's germline CDR1 is SNHLY and CDR2 FYNNEI. This CDR3 contains 12 residues. CDR3 nucleotides: TGTGCCAGCAGTGTTGGTCCCGGGACCCAGTACTTC. This encodes CASSVGPGTQYF.

The V call is TRBV2, the J call TRBJ2-1; weak D call: TRBD2 (5 bases). Germline lookup yields CDR1 SNHLY and CDR2 FYNNEI. Trimming left V 4 bases short and J 0 bases short, with 10 bases between. This CDR3 is built from 15 residues. CDR3 amino acids: CASSVLAFSYNEQFF. In DNA form, the CDR3 reads TGTGCCAGCAGTGTTCTAGCTTTCTCCTACAATGAGCAGTTCTTC.

The rearrangement links TRBV11-3 to TRBJ2-3, with TRBD1 matching 7 bases. CDR1 and CDR2 from the germline V gene are SGHNT and YENEEA. J gave up 5 bases and V 2 bases, and 4 bases lay outside the gene matches. The length of the CDR3 is 14 residues. The CDR3 region has the DNA TGTGCCAGCAGCTTACGACAGGGAATAGATACGCAGTATTTT. Translating gives CASSLRQGIDTQYF.

The rearrangement links TRBV28 to TRBJ1-2; D is ambiguous. This CDR3 has 13 amino acids. Germline V gives CDR1 MDHEN, CDR2 SYDVKM. Trimming took off 2 bases at V and 7 bases at J, with 11 bases between the two ends. CDR3 amino acids: CASSLPPFFGYTF. The CDR3 nucleotides are TGTGCCAGCAGTTTACCCCCCTTTTTTGGCTACACCTTC.

This rearrangement joins TRBV25-1 to TRBJ2-2; 9 positions match TRBD2. Germline V CDR1 and CDR2: MGHDK, SYGVNS. CDR3 length: 17 amino acids. Trimming took 3 bases from V and 5 from J; bases not matched to a gene: 10. The CDR3 coding sequence is TGTGCCAGCAGTGACTCGGGCGGGAGGGAGGGTACCGGGGAGCTGTTTTTT. Translated, it gives CASSDSGGREGTGELFF.

The chain joins TRBV19 to TRBJ2-3; no firm D call. Trimming cost V 3 bases and J 4 bases, with 11 bases left between them. This CDR3 has 14 residues. CDR1 is LNHDA and CDR2 is SQIVND in the germline V gene (reference sequence). The CDR3 region is CASSIGHPPDTQYF. The CDR3 DNA is TGTGCCAGTAGTATTGGGCACCCTCCAGATACGCAGTATTTT.

The table lists this clone with a count of one. This chain connects TRBV29-1 to TRBJ1-1, with D possibly matching TRBD1 (6 bases). The ends were cut back, 4 bases at V and 11 bases at J, with 17 bases in the middle. CDR3 length: 12 residues. Germline CDR1 reads SQVTM; CDR2 reads ANQGSEA. The CDR3 nucleotides are TGCAGCGTTGGGGGGAACAGGGTCGGGGCTTTCTTT. Translation: CSVGGNRVGAFF.

There are a few counts of this clone. The V and J genes are TRBV2 and TRBJ2-2; 9 bases map to TRBD2. V dropped 8 bases and J dropped 7; count of bases not matched to a gene: 11. The CDR3 is made up of 15 amino acids. Germline V CDR1 and CDR2: SNHLY, FYNNEI. The CDR3 bases are TGTGCCAGCCGGAGGCGGGAGGGGGTCGGCGGGGAGCTGTTTTTT. As protein: CASRRREGVGGELFF.

The chain employs TRBV2 and TRBJ1-5; 8 positions agree with TRBD1. Germline CDR1 reads SNHLY; CDR2 reads FYNNEI. The CDR3 length is 15 residues. The V segment lost 2 bases and the J segment 5 bases; nucleotides outside the gene matches: 5. The CDR3 DNA sequence: TGTGCCAGCAGTGAATCCGCAGGGGGCTATCAGCCCCAGCATTTT. Translation: CASSESAGGYQPQHF. Using reference TRBV2 and TRBJ1-5 for the parts outside the CDR3, the full variable domain is EPEVTQTPSHQVTQMGQEVILRCVPISNHLYFYWYRQILGQKVEFLVSFYNNEISEKSEIFDDQFSVERPDGSNFTLKIRSTKLEDSAMYFCASSESAGGYQPQHFGDGTRLSIL.

The genes are TRBV27 and TRBJ2-1; TRBD2 agrees at 11 bases. With 6 bases clipped from V and 9 bases from J, the junction kept 13 bases outside the gene matches. Germline assignment: CDR1 MNHEY and CDR2 SMNVEV (reference sequence). The CDR3 has 16 residues. CDR3 region: CASSRNSGGAGGEQFF. In DNA form, the CDR3 reads TGTGCCAGCAGCCGCAATAGCGGGGGGGCGGGTGGTGAGCAGTTCTTC.

This chain connects TRBV19 to TRBJ1-1; D is unresolved. This CDR3 contains 13 residues. V lost 7 bases to trimming and J lost 1 base, with 10 bases between them. Germline CDR1 is LNHDA and CDR2 is SQIVND (reference sequence). For the CDR3, the DNA is TGTGCCAGTAACAGAAACCCGAACACTGAAGCTTTCTTT. Its translation: CASNRNPNTEAFF.

The rearrangement joins TRBV7-2 to TRBJ1-5, with 10 bases lining up with TRBD1. This CDR3 region has 16 residues. Germline V gene data show CDR1 as SGHTA and CDR2 as FQGNSA. J lost 2 bases, V lost 3 bases, and 4 bases had no gene match. In DNA, the CDR3 is TGTGCCAGCAGCTTGGGGACAGGGGTTGGCAATCAGCCCCAGCATTTT. Its protein product is CASSLGTGVGNQPQHF. The full variable domain, in which reference TRBV7-2 and TRBJ1-5 provide the parts outside the CDR3, is GAGVSQSPSNKVTEKGKDVELRCDPISGHTALYWYRQSLGQGLEFLIYFQGNSAPDKSGLPSDRFSAERTGGSVSTLTIQRTQQEDSAVYLCASSLGTGVGNQPQHFGDGTRLSIL.

This clone was detected only a few times. The chain has TRBV2 and TRBJ1-4, with 8 positions matching TRBD1. CDR1 and CDR2 (germline): SNHLY, FYNNEI. CDR3 length: 15 residues. Trimming at V came to 0 bases and at J to 8 bases, leaving 5 bases not matched to a gene. The CDR3 coding sequence is TGTGCCAGCAGTGAAGCGCGGACAGGGCGAGAAAAACTGTTTTTT. Translated: CASSEARTGREKLFF. The variable domain in full, completed from reference TRBV2 and TRBJ1-4, reads EPEVTQTPSHQVTQMGQEVILRCVPISNHLYFYWYRQILGQKVEFLVSFYNNEISEKSEIFDDQFSVERPDGSNFTLKIRSTKLEDSAMYFCASSEARTGREKLFFGSGTQLSVL.

DNA of the CDR3: TGTGCCAGCAGCGTGACGGGCGGGGTACTCGATGAGCAGTTCTTC. The encoded protein is CASSVTGGVLDEQFF. The chain joins TRBV9 to TRBJ2-1; D is possibly TRBD2 (6 bases). V lost 2 bases and J lost 8, with 17 bases in between. The CDR3 runs to 15 residues. Germline V gene lookup returns CDR1 SGDLS and CDR2 YYNGEE. Variable domain in full (rest from reference TRBV9 and TRBJ2-1): DSGVTQTPKHLITATGQRVTLRCSPRSGDLSVYWYQQSLDQGLQFLIQYYNGEERAKGNILERFSAQQFPDLHSELNLSSLELGDSALYFCASSVTGGVLDEQFFGPGTRLTVL.

CDR3 sequence reads: CASSSNLAGRYNEQFF. CDR3 coding DNA: TGTGCCAGCAGCTCAAATCTAGCGGGAAGGTACAATGAGCAGTTCTTC. The J gene is TRBJ2-1, the V gene TRBV5-4, with 9 bases aligning to TRBD2. The germline V gene has CDR1 SGHNT and CDR2 YYREEE (reference sequence). With 3 bases clipped from V and 4 bases from J, the junction kept 8 bases outside the gene matches. The CDR3 runs 16 residues.

This chain links TRBV19 with TRBJ2-5, with a possible D match to TRBD2 (6 bases). Between the trimmed V and J ends, which lost 7 bases and 4 bases, there was a span of 22 bases. The germline gives CDR1 LNHDA, CDR2 SQIVND (reference sequence). The CDR3 spans 16 residues. The CDR3 loop is CASTPGSQGGGETQYF. Written as DNA, the CDR3 is TGTGCCAGTACCCCCGGGTCCCAGGGAGGAGGAGAGACCCAGTACTTC.

The chain has TRBV9 and TRBJ2-2, with D uncertain. Looked up from germline, CDR1 is SGDLS and CDR2 is YYNGEE. Trimming shortened V by 4 bases and J by 10 bases, and 11 bases separated the two germline ends. The CDR3 is made up of 12 amino acids. The CDR3 region is CASSRYLTELFF. CDR3 DNA sequence: TGTGCCAGCAGCCGCTACCTTACGGAGCTGTTTTTT.